This T cell receptor beta chain appears in the sequencing data of a study of OX40 agonist ivuxolimab in advanced cancers. In the study overall: Ivuxolimab was an agonistic, fully human IgG2 monoclonal antibody directed against OX40 (CD134), a costimulatory receptor. Intravenous ivuxolimab was administered to patients every 2 weeks at six dose levels: 0.01, 0.1, 0.3, 1.5, 3 and 10 mg/kg. Of the roughly 51 patients in dose escalation, about 20 had hepatocellular carcinoma, about 15 had melanoma, 9 had renal cell carcinoma and 9 had head and neck cancer. In the dose-escalation cohort, 75% to 85% of patients were male, and the mean age was approximately 60 years with a range of about 20 to 90. Patients were allowed to have had prior anti-PD-1, anti-PD-L1 or anti-CTLA-4 therapy, and 40% to 45% of the dose-escalation patients had been treated with checkpoint inhibitors. Partial responses occurred in three dose-escalation patients: two with cutaneous melanoma and one with hepatocellular carcinoma. The purpose of peripheral TCRbeta sequencing was to test whether ivuxolimab changed TCR sequence diversity and led to clonal T-cell expansion. The paper covers the monotherapy dose-escalation part of the phase I ivuxolimab trial, which included N of about 56 patients.

The germline ends are 12 bases apart after V is trimmed by 0 bases and J by 0 bases. According to the germline V gene, CDR1 reads LGHNA and CDR2 reads YSLEER. Taken from cysteine to phenylalanine, the CDR3 has 16 residues. The CDR3 DNA has 48 bases and is translated from base 1. Points the paper makes about the study in general: After ivuxolimab, expanded clones were on average more numerous among CD8+ T cells than among CD4+ T cells. Low levels of normalized T-cell clonal expansion were also seen in some patients who did not respond. Clonal expansion of both CD4+ and CD8+ blood T cells was observed from baseline to week 6 at doses 0.1 to 3.0 mg/kg. Antigen specificity was not determined for the clonally expanded peripheral T cells. In the 0.1-3.0 mg/kg groups, partial responders had among the lowest normalized peripheral clonal expansion, particularly in CD8+ T cells.

For sequencing of the TCRbeta CDR3 region, genomic DNA was extracted from the sorted cells. The immunoSEQ Assay was used to sequence the TCRbeta CDR3 regions. Entries here come from immuneACCESS through TCRdb and include only in-frame sequences with V and J called. Some clones fail to appear in such tables; in the studies checked, an unresolved V gene covers under half of the shortfall, and the cause of the remainder is unknown. The sample table records 50,000 to 70,000 clones; around 85% of these occur just once. Jointly, the top ten make up over 2.5% of the sample. The trial excluded patients who had a history of autoimmune disease or were on systemic immunosuppression. Peripheral blood for TCR sequencing was drawn from every dose cohort at baseline, at cycle 4 day 1 and at cycle 7 day 1. Samples came from an open-label, multicenter, first-in-human phase I dose-escalation trial of ivuxolimab. The trial enrolled adults with locally advanced or metastatic head and neck squamous cell, hepatocellular, melanoma or renal cell carcinoma. Before TCR sequencing, CD4+ and CD8+ T cells were separately sorted from peripheral blood.

Comments on this clone: No antigen is known for it. It has no much larger one-base neighbor in the sample; base qualities were not kept.

The TCR originated in an adult with an advanced solid tumor such as melanoma, head and neck, liver or kidney cancer. This specimen was CD4+ or CD8+ T cells sorted from blood, taken in a trial of the OX40 agonist ivuxolimab. The chain couples TRBV4-3 to TRBJ2-7; the D gene lacks a confident call. The CDR3 has the sequence CASSQDWQALSYEQYF. The DNA reads as follows: TGCGCCAGCAGCCAAGATTGGCAGGCCCTCTCCTACGAGCAGTACTTC.